The 18 T cell receptor beta chains reported below all come from one sample, sequenced in a study of blood T cell repertoires in COVID-19. Produced via immunoSEQ multiplex PCR; TCRdb's table is partial and in-frame only. The sample has approximately 170,000 clones; around 81% are singletons. The sample comprised peripheral blood. These TCRs come from a man aged 70-80 years who had recovered from COVID-19.

Here the CDR3 reads CASSNQQETQYF. The CDR3 DNA sequence: TGTGCCAGTAGTAACCAGCAAGAGACCCAGTACTTC. The rearrangement uses TRBV19 and TRBJ2-5; no reliable D call. V gave up 4 bases and J gave up 2 bases, with 5 bases separating them. Germline assignment: CDR1 LNHDA and CDR2 SQIVND (reference sequence). The CDR3 is 12 residues long.

The CDR3 is CASSLRGETQYF. The CDR3 nucleotides are TGTGCCAGCAGCCTTCGAGGGGAGACCCAGTACTTC. The rearrangement joins TRBV5-4 to TRBJ2-5, with D perhaps TRBD2 (5 bases). There are 12 residues in the CDR3. CDR1 and CDR2 from the germline V gene are SGHNT and YYREEE (reference sequence). Trimming pared 4 bases from V and 5 bases from J, leaving 9 bases between.

This chain links TRBV5-1 with TRBJ2-7; 10 bases match TRBD1. This CDR3 comprises 15 residues. Trimming cost V 0 bases and J 2 bases; bases outside gene matches: 2. Germline CDR1 SGHRS, CDR2 YFSETQ. Here the CDR3 reads CASSLGGTGAYEQYF. In nucleotides, the CDR3 is TGCGCCAGCAGCTTGGGGGGGACAGGGGCCTACGAGCAGTACTTC.

The chain recombines TRBV6-2 or TRBV6-3 with TRBJ2-3, with D maybe TRBD1 (5 bases). V was trimmed by 2 bases and J by 11 bases, leaving 23 bases between them. CDR3 length: 16 residues. CDR1 is MNHEY and CDR2 is SVGEGT in the germline V gene. Here the CDR3 DNA reads TGTGCCAGCAGTTACATGGCAGGGATGGGCCCCGGAAGGCAGTATTTT. It codes for CASSYMAGMGPGRQYF.

The chain employs TRBV15 and TRBJ2-3; 12 nucleotides agree with TRBD2. Per the germline V gene, CDR1 is LNHNV and CDR2 is YYDKDF (reference sequence). CDR3 length: 16 residues. With V trimmed by 1 base and J by 6 bases, 5 bases remained unmatched. CDR3 in amino acids: CATSRGLAGGEDTQYF. In DNA, the CDR3 is TGTGCCACCAGCAGAGGTCTAGCGGGAGGGGAGGATACGCAGTATTTT.

DNA for the CDR3: TGTGCCAGCAGCTTGGGACTAGCGGGAGGGCCAGGACAAGAGACCCAGTACTTC. It translates to CASSLGLAGGPGQETQYF. The V and J genes are TRBV5-5 and TRBJ2-5; TRBD2 agrees at 14 bases. V was clipped by 0 bases and J by 2 bases; unmatched bases: 6. CDR3 length: 18 amino acids. Germline CDR1 and CDR2: SGHKS and YYEKEE (reference sequence).

The chain recombines TRBV5-6 with TRBJ2-3; TRBD2 matches at 15 bases. The germline V gene has CDR1 SGHDT and CDR2 YYEEEE. The CDR3 covers 15 residues. The junction had 3 bases not matched to a gene; V was cut back by 4 bases and J by 6 bases. Here the CDR3 reads CASSGLAGGLDTQYF. The DNA for the CDR3 is TGTGCCAGCAGCGGACTAGCGGGAGGGTTGGATACGCAGTATTTT.

The V call is TRBV11-3, the J call TRBJ2-1; 11 positions agree with TRBD1. Germline V CDR1 and CDR2: SGHNT, YENEEA. J gave up 0 bases and V 4 bases, and 11 bases lay outside the gene matches. This CDR3 has 19 amino acids. Here the CDR3 reads CASSYGQGAGSSSYNEQFF. CDR3 bases: TGTGCCAGCAGCTACGGACAGGGGGCAGGTAGCAGCTCCTACAATGAGCAGTTCTTC.

The chain has TRBV6-6 and TRBJ1-2, with D possibly being TRBD1 (5 bases). The germline V gene encodes CDR1 MNHNY and CDR2 SVGAGI (reference sequence). V was clipped by 1 base and J by 0 bases, with 9 bases between them. The CDR3 contains 15 residues. The CDR3 here is CASSYFTGSNYGYTF. In DNA form, the CDR3 reads TGTGCCAGCAGTTACTTTACAGGATCTAACTATGGCTACACCTTC.

This clone occurred once. The chain is built from TRBV20-1 and TRBJ1-1, with unresolved D. V gave up 6 bases and J gave up 5 bases, with 10 bases separating them. Germline CDR1 and CDR2: DFQATT and SNEGSKA (reference sequence). This CDR3 is built from 11 residues. In nucleotides, the CDR3 is TGCAGTGCAAGTCAGGTTACTGAAGCTTTCTTT. This gives the protein CSASQVTEAFF.

The chain uses TRBV24-1 and TRBJ2-5; TRBD1 is a possible D gene (5 bases). Germline CDR1 reads KGHDR; CDR2 reads SFDVKD. This CDR3 is built from 16 residues. V was trimmed by 3 bases and J by 1 base, leaving 14 bases between them. The CDR3 nucleotides read TGTGCCACCAGTGATCCCCGCCAGGGAACCCAAGAGACCCAGTACTTC. Residues: CATSDPRQGTQETQYF.

The J gene is TRBJ2-6, the V gene TRBV3-1 (or the pseudogene TRBV3-2), with TRBD1 matching over 8 bases. V shed 0 bases and J 3 bases; nucleotides not matched to a gene: 10. The CDR3 is 19 residues long. Germline assignment: CDR1 LGHDT and CDR2 YNNKEL (reference sequence). As DNA, the CDR3 is TGTGCCAGCAGCCAAGATTTCAGGGGGCCAAAGATTGGGGCCAACGTCCTGACTTTC. This sequence encodes CASSQDFRGPKIGANVLTF.

J is TRBJ2-7 and V is TRBV4-1; 11 bases are shared with TRBD2. Germline CDR1 reads MGHRA; CDR2 reads YSYEKL. V shed 4 bases and J 4 bases; nucleotides not matched to a gene: 6. The CDR3 contains 15 residues. The CDR3 loop reads CASSRQTSGTYEQYF. CDR3 DNA sequence: TGCGCCAGCAGCCGACAGACTAGCGGGACTTACGAGCAGTACTTC.

The V call is TRBV28, the J call TRBJ1-5; 12 bases match TRBD1. Trimming removed 2 bases from V and 6 bases from J; junction bases left unmatched: 2. This CDR3 is 15 amino acids long. Germline V gene sequence: CDR1 MDHEN, CDR2 SYDVKM. CDR3 sequence (DNA): TGTGCCAGCAGTTTAACGGGACAGGGGGCTCAGCCCCAGCATTTT. Amino acids: CASSLTGQGAQPQHF.

The chain's CDR3 is CASSLAHNREGGYTF. CDR3 DNA sequence: TGTGCCAGCAGCTTAGCCCACAACAGGGAAGGTGGCTACACCTTC. J is TRBJ1-2 and V is TRBV7-3; D is possibly TRBD1 (6 bases). CDR1 SGHTA and CDR2 FQGTGA come from the germline V gene. Between the trimmed V and J ends, which lost 2 bases and 7 bases, there was a span of 17 bases. This CDR3 is 15 amino acids long.

The gene calls are TRBV5-1 and TRBJ1-4; D might be TRBD1 (5 bases). The CDR3 totals 16 residues. Germline CDR1 SGHRS, CDR2 YFSETQ. With 4 bases removed from V and 7 bases from J, the gap between germline ends came to 20 bases. In DNA, the CDR3 is TGCGCCAGCAGCCCAATGGGGCAGTCGGGGGGTGAAAAACTGTTTTTT. Its protein is CASSPMGQSGGEKLFF.

This clone came up once. Within the sample, other DNA sequences also encode this same CDR3. The chain uses TRBV18 and TRBJ1-5; D gene uncertain. The CDR3 runs 13 residues. The ends were cut back, 6 bases at V and 0 bases at J, with 6 bases in the middle. Germline lookup yields CDR1 KGHSH and CDR2 LQKENI. The CDR3 region is CASSYNSNQPQHF. The CDR3 nucleotides are TGTGCCAGCTCCTATAATAGCAATCAGCCCCAGCATTTT.

This chain uses TRBV27 with TRBJ2-1; a possible D gene is TRBD1 (6 bases). The CDR3 has 15 residues. V was trimmed by 0 bases and J by 10 bases, leaving 16 bases between them. Per germline, CDR1 MNHEY and CDR2 SMNVEV (reference sequence). CDR3 sequence (DNA): TGTGCCAGCAGTTTATCGAGGGGGACCCACCCGGAGCAGTTCTTC. Its protein product is CASSLSRGTHPEQFF.